The present entry profiles one TCR beta chain with its context. Its specificity is unknown. Researchers prepared the TCRbeta library using unique molecular identifiers, the study reports. TCRdb called the PCR reads again in MiXCR, with one record for every CDR3 protein. Of almost 500,000 distinct CDR3 sequences listed, roughly 10% are singletons. The data are from a study of T-cell reconstitution after alpha-beta-depleted transplantation in children. Study conclusions and caveats: Some patients' high day-60 TCRbeta diversity was attributed to recipient cells surviving conditioning. Hyperexpanded clones declined; after one year, newly produced T cells mostly supplied diversity. Alpha-beta T cells about two months after transplant reportedly derived from several hundred expanded graft clones.

The starting material was PBMCs, obtained before TCRalphabeta/CD19-depleted stem cell transplant. This receptor was taken from a child aged 2 to 10 with inherited bone marrow failure, due to receive a stem cell transplant.

CDR3 protein: CASSQVWGLNTGELFF. The CDR3 DNA reads as TGCGCCAGCAGCCAAGTCTGGGGACTCAACACCGGGGAGCTGTTTTTT. The chain links TRBV4-1 to TRBJ2-2, with a possible D match to TRBD2 (6 bases). The V end was cut by 1 base, the J end by 2 bases, with 11 bases between. In germline, CDR1 is MGHRA, CDR2 YSYEKL. There are 16 residues in the CDR3.